This T cell receptor beta chain was recorded in a study of T cell responses to AZD1222 COVID-19 vaccine. Findings and caveats of the study: Most donors were white British, females outnumbered males, and clonal diversity was possibly underestimated. Recipients of AZD1222 seropositive at baseline numbered only five or six. Increases in Spike-specific TCR breadth and depth were seen after two AZD1222 doses.

This clone was picked up a small number of times. The antigen remains undetermined. Per germline, CDR1 MGHRA and CDR2 YSYEKL. The CDR3 sequence is 15 residues long. Between the trimmed V and J ends, which lost 1 base and 3 bases, there was a span of 10 bases. Method: immunoSEQ multiplex PCR; TCRdb's copy keeps in-frame clones and lacks some. The sample has more than 90,000 clones, 70% to 90% seen once. This sequence was found in an adult who received the AZD1222 COVID-19 vaccine. The V and J genes are TRBV4-1 and TRBJ1-5; tentatively, D is TRBD1 (5 bases). Sequencing used peripheral blood, obtained 28 days after the second AZD1222 dose. The CDR3 nucleotides are TGCGCCAGCAGCCAAGGCCGGGGGAACAATCAGCCCCAGCATTTT. Its protein is CASSQGRGNNQPQHF.